The 30 T cell receptor beta chains in this list originate from one sample, sequenced in a study of CD8 T cells in Susac syndrome. An input of about 0.5 to 1 ug of RNA was subjected to reverse transcription using random hexamers. TCRdb re-called the immunoSEQ multiplex PCR reads through MiXCR, storing one row per CDR3 protein. Altogether nearly 200,000 distinct CDR3 sequences are present, 90% to 95% being singletons, with the ten largest covering 0.085% to 0.095%. Sequencing was carried out using CD4+ T cells from PBMCs. The receptors come from a human donor with multiple sclerosis.

The V gene is TRBV4-1, the J gene TRBJ1-6; TRBD1 aligns across 8 bases. Trimming removed 0 bases from V and 9 bases from J; junction bases left unmatched: 4. The germline CDR1 and CDR2 sequences are MGHRA and YSYEKL. This CDR3 has 15 amino acids. CDR3 sequence (DNA): TGCGCCAGCAGCCAAGAAGGACAGGGTAGTTCACCCCTCCACTTT. Its translation is CASSQEGQGSSPLHF.

V usage is TRBV30 and J usage is TRBJ1-1, with D possibly being TRBD1 (5 bases). CDR1 and CDR2 (germline): GTSNPN, SVGIG (reference sequence). V dropped 0 bases and J dropped 5 bases, with 10 bases sitting between them. The CDR3 runs to 13 residues. The CDR3: CAWSVGARTEAFF. CDR3 in DNA: TGTGCCTGGAGTGTAGGGGCGCGGACTGAAGCTTTCTTT.

This clonotype was seen just once. This chain uses TRBV29-1 with TRBJ1-5, with D hard to call. Germline-derived CDR1 and CDR2 are SQVTM and ANQGSEA. The CDR3 is 13 residues long. V lost 2 bases and J lost 6, with 11 bases in between. The CDR3 nucleotides are TGCAGCGTTGAACAGCATGCGGGTCAGCCCCAGCATTTT. Translating it yields CSVEQHAGQPQHF.

The chain joins TRBV12-3 or TRBV12-4 to TRBJ2-7; 10 bases match TRBD1. Unmatched junction bases numbered 2, after V lost 6 bases and J lost 0 bases. The CDR3 spans 14 residues. The CDR3 DNA reads as TGTGCCAGCAGGGGACAGGGGAGCTCCTACGAGCAGTACTTC. It translates to CASRGQGSSYEQYF.

The chain combines TRBV29-1 with TRBJ2-1; 7 bases match TRBD1. Germline values: CDR1 SQVTM, CDR2 ANQGSEA. V gave up 4 bases and J gave up 3 bases; unmatched junction bases: 6. This CDR3 spans 14 amino acids. As DNA, the CDR3 is TGCAGCGTTGTCGGACAGGCTGACTACAATGAGCAGTTCTTC. It translates to CSVVGQADYNEQFF.

The CDR3 DNA reads TGTGCCAGCAGCCAAGCAAAGGGGGCCCAGCATTTT. Protein: CASSQAKGAQHF. The chain links TRBV14 to TRBJ1-5, with a tentative D call TRBD1 (6 bases). Trimming pared 1 base from V and 11 bases from J, leaving 9 bases between. This CDR3 spans 12 amino acids. From germline, CDR1 is SGHDN and CDR2 FVKESK.

This chain uses TRBV3-1 with TRBJ2-1, with 10 positions matching TRBD2. The junction had 7 bases not matched to a gene; V was cut back by 2 bases and J by 6 bases. CDR3 size: 16 residues. Germline V gene lookup returns CDR1 LGHDT and CDR2 YNNKEL (reference sequence). This CDR3 is CASSQRLAGVFNEQFF. Written as DNA, the CDR3 is TGTGCCAGCAGCCAACGTCTAGCGGGAGTTTTCAATGAGCAGTTCTTC.

This clonotype has only a few counts. This rearrangement joins TRBV18 to TRBJ2-3, with no clear D. This CDR3 contains 13 residues. Germline CDR1 and CDR2: KGHSH and LQKENI. V lost 4 bases and J 0 bases, leaving 5 bases between the germline ends. DNA of the CDR3: TGTGCCAGCTCACGGGAAAGCACAGATACGCAGTATTTT. Translation gives CASSRESTDTQYF. The full variable domain, its missing parts supplied by reference TRBV18 and TRBJ2-3, is NAGVMQNPRHLVRRRGQEARLRCSPMKGHSHVYWYRQLPEEGLKFMVYLQKENIIDESGMPKERFSAEFPKEGPSILRIQQVVRGDSAAYFCASSRESTDTQYFGPGTRLTVL.

The V gene is TRBV20-1, the J gene TRBJ2-3; D gene uncertain. Germline assignment: CDR1 DFQATT and CDR2 SNEGSKA (reference sequence). The CDR3 loop spans 13 amino acids. V lost 1 base to trimming and J lost 0 bases, with 5 bases between them. CDR3 in DNA: TGCAGTGCTAGAGCCCTTAGCACAGATACGCAGTATTTT. As protein: CSARALSTDTQYF.

This clonotype was observed once. The chain employs TRBV4-2 and TRBJ1-5, with 7 bases that match TRBD1. Trimming took 1 base from V and 5 from J; bases not matched to a gene: 5. This CDR3 contains 15 residues. The germline V gene encodes CDR1 LGHNA and CDR2 YNFKEQ. CDR3 in amino acids: CASSQVDREDQPQHF. The DNA for the CDR3 is TGTGCCAGCAGCCAAGTAGACAGGGAGGATCAGCCCCAGCATTTT.

The V call is TRBV30, the J call TRBJ2-1; 10 bases line up with TRBD2. Looked up from germline, CDR1 is GTSNPN and CDR2 is SVGIG (reference sequence). The CDR3 contains 15 residues. Losses at the gene ends were 3 bases for V and 0 bases for J; bases not matched to a gene: 2. For the CDR3, the DNA is TGTGCCTGGAGAGCTAGCGGGAGCTCCTACAATGAGCAGTTCTTC. It encodes CAWRASGSSYNEQFF.

The rearrangement uses TRBV30 and TRBJ1-6; TRBD1 matches 11 bases. The length of the CDR3 is 15 residues. Germline assignment: CDR1 GTSNPN and CDR2 SVGIG (reference sequence). V was clipped by 4 bases and J by 7 bases; unmatched bases: 6. CDR3 nucleotide sequence: TGTGCCTGGAATGCCCGGGACAGGGGGAATTCACCCCTCCACTTT. This sequence encodes CAWNARDRGNSPLHF.

This chain joins TRBV4-2 and TRBJ2-1; the D gene is possibly TRBD1 (5 bases). Germline V gene data show CDR1 as LGHNA and CDR2 as YNFKEQ. There are 16 residues in the CDR3. V was trimmed by 3 bases and J by 0 bases, leaving 12 bases between them. The CDR3 sequence is CASSQLTASSYNEQFF. The CDR3 DNA reads TGTGCCAGCAGCCAGTTGACAGCAAGCTCCTACAATGAGCAGTTCTTC.

The genes are TRBV11-1 and TRBJ1-3, with D unclear. Germline V gene lookup returns CDR1 SGHAT and CDR2 FQDESV (reference sequence). Trimming took 5 bases from V and 0 from J, leaving 11 bases between them. This CDR3 spans 15 amino acids. In DNA form, the CDR3 reads TGTGCCAGCAGCCGCGGGGAGAGCTCTGGAAACACCATATATTTT. It is translated as CASSRGESSGNTIYF.

This clonotype was recorded only once. This rearrangement joins TRBV12-3 or TRBV12-4 to TRBJ2-7, with 12 nucleotides matching TRBD2. V shed 7 bases and J 3 bases; nucleotides not matched to a gene: 10. CDR3 length: 16 amino acids. CDR3 coding DNA: TGTGCCAGCAACCCAACCGCTAGCGGGAGGGTCTACGAGCAGTACTTC. As protein: CASNPTASGRVYEQYF.

The rearrangement joins TRBV30 to TRBJ2-3, with unresolved D. V was pared by 4 bases and J by 2 bases, with 10 bases between. The CDR3 runs to 13 residues. Germline-derived CDR1 and CDR2 are GTSNPN and SVGIG (reference sequence). The CDR3 DNA is TGTGCCTGGACCCCCCCGATCACAGATACGCAGTATTTT. The encoded protein is CAWTPPITDTQYF.

This rearrangement joins TRBV30 to TRBJ1-2; D call uncertain. The V gene's germline CDR1 is GTSNPN and CDR2 SVGIG (reference sequence). The CDR3 is 13 residues long. The CDR3 nucleotides are TGTGCAAGAAAACAGAAATCTAACTATGGCTACACCTTC. Residues: CARKQKSNYGYTF.

The J gene is TRBJ2-3, the V gene TRBV29-1, with D unresolved. The CDR3 totals 10 residues. The germline V gene has CDR1 SQVTM and CDR2 ANQGSEA. V gave up 4 bases and J gave up 12 bases, with 11 bases separating them. Written as DNA, the CDR3 is TGCAGCGTTGGGAGTAGTCATCAGTATTTT. Translating gives CSVGSSHQYF.

The gene calls are TRBV3-1 and TRBJ2-5; D uncertain. The CDR3 sequence is 12 residues long. V was clipped by 3 bases and J by 9 bases, with 11 bases between them. The germline V gene encodes CDR1 LGHDT and CDR2 YNNKEL (reference sequence). CDR3 residues: CASSQESRAQYF. The CDR3 nucleotides are TGTGCCAGCAGCCAGGAATCAAGGGCCCAGTACTTC.

V is TRBV12-3 or TRBV12-4 and J is TRBJ2-7; D might be TRBD1 or TRBD2, each matching 5 bases. CDR3 length: 14 amino acids. Trimming took off 5 bases at V and 0 bases at J, with 11 bases between the two ends. CDR3 in DNA: TGTGCCAGCAGTCCCGGGACCCTCTCCTACGAGCAGTACTTC. This gives the protein CASSPGTLSYEQYF.

The chain links TRBV20-1 to TRBJ2-7; 8 positions agree with TRBD2. CDR3 size: 14 residues. Germline CDR1 and CDR2: DFQATT and SNEGSKA (reference sequence). Trimming removed 3 bases from V and 2 bases from J; junction bases left unmatched: 6. The CDR3 DNA is TGCAGTGCTAGGAGGCCGGGACTAGCCTACGAGCAGTACTTC. Residues: CSARRPGLAYEQYF.

This clonotype showed up just once. This sequence joins TRBV20-1 and TRBJ2-4, with TRBD2 as a possible D gene (7 bases). The CDR3 is 14 amino acids. CDR1 is DFQATT and CDR2 is SNEGSKA in the germline V gene (reference sequence). The germline V and J ends were trimmed by 0 bases and 8 bases, with 14 bases remaining between them. The CDR3 loop is CSARDQAGAYIQYF. Here the CDR3 DNA reads TGCAGTGCTAGAGATCAGGCGGGGGCGTACATTCAGTACTTC.

The V and J genes are TRBV30 and TRBJ2-2, with TRBD2 identical over 7 bases. The CDR3 length is 15 residues. CDR1 is GTSNPN and CDR2 is SVGIG in the germline V gene (reference sequence). Germline trimming cut 4 bases from V and 0 bases from J; bases unmatched to any gene: 5. CDR3 in amino acids: CAWTTGLANTGELFF. CDR3 sequence (DNA): TGTGCCTGGACCACCGGACTAGCGAACACCGGGGAGCTGTTTTTT.

Here the CDR3 reads CASSQGFPGYGYTF. The CDR3 DNA reads as TGTGCCAGTAGTCAAGGGTTCCCTGGCTATGGCTACACCTTC. The genes are TRBV19 and TRBJ1-2; D is unresolved. Germline CDR1 reads LNHDA; CDR2 reads SQIVND (reference sequence). The CDR3 has 14 amino acids. V gave up 5 bases and J gave up 4 bases, with 14 bases separating them.

This chain uses TRBV11-2 with TRBJ2-7; D not certain. The CDR3 covers 14 residues. Trimming removed 7 bases from V and 1 base from J, with 14 bases in between. The germline V gene encodes CDR1 SGHAT and CDR2 FQNNGV. In nucleotides, the CDR3 is TGTGCCAGCACCGAAAACCCGGAATCCTACGAGCAGTACTTC. It codes for CASTENPESYEQYF.

The chain uses TRBV6-5 and TRBJ2-2, with a weak D call TRBD1 (5 bases). Germline V lookup: CDR1 MNHEY, CDR2 SVGAGI. Deletions cut 5 bases from V and 5 bases from J, with 9 bases between. This CDR3 spans 13 amino acids. The CDR3 DNA reads TGTGCCAGCAGTCGACAGCCAACCGGGGAGCTGTTTTTT. Translating gives CASSRQPTGELFF.

This chain links TRBV2 with TRBJ1-5; D remains ambiguous. The CDR3 extends over 12 amino acids. The germline gives CDR1 SNHLY, CDR2 FYNNEI. V was trimmed by 6 bases and J by 11 bases, leaving 14 bases between them. Here the CDR3 reads CASSAQTSAQHF. The CDR3 bases are TGTGCCAGCAGCGCCCAGACCTCGGCCCAGCATTTT.

The CDR3 is CASSLPTAGEQFF. Written as DNA, the CDR3 is TGTGCCAGCAGCCTACCCACGGCAGGTGAGCAGTTCTTC. V usage is TRBV7-9 and J usage is TRBJ2-1; D is ambiguous. Trimming removed 5 bases from V and 9 bases from J, with 14 bases in between. CDR1 and CDR2 (germline): SEHNR, FQNEAQ (reference sequence). CDR3 length: 13 residues.

The chain has TRBV24-1 and TRBJ2-1; the D call may be TRBD1 or TRBD2 (6 bases each). The CDR3 sequence is 14 residues long. Trimming removed 3 bases at V and 6 bases at J, with 11 bases between. Germline loops: CDR1 KGHDR, CDR2 SFDVKD. CDR3 coding DNA: TGTGCCACCAGTGATATCAGGGGAGGCAATGAGCAGTTCTTC. It yields the protein CATSDIRGGNEQFF.

The chain is built from TRBV24-1 and TRBJ1-2; weak D call: TRBD1 (5 bases). With 3 bases removed from V and 6 bases from J, the gap between germline ends came to 13 bases. The germline V gene has CDR1 KGHDR and CDR2 SFDVKD. The CDR3 is made up of 14 amino acids. CDR3 sequence (DNA): TGTGCCACCAGTGATCTTCGGACACCCCATGGCTACACCTTC. It translates to CATSDLRTPHGYTF.